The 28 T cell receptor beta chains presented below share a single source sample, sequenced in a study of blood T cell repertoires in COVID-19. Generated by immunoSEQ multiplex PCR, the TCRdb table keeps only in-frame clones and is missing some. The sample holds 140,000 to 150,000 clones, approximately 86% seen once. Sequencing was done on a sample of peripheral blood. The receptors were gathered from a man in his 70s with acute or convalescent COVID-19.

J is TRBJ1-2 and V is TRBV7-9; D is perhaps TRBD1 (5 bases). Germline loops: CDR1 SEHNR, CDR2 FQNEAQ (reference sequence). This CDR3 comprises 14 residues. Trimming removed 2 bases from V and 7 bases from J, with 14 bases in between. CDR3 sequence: CASSLQGRGSGYTF. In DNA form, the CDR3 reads TGTGCCAGCAGCTTACAGGGACGGGGGTCTGGCTACACCTTC.

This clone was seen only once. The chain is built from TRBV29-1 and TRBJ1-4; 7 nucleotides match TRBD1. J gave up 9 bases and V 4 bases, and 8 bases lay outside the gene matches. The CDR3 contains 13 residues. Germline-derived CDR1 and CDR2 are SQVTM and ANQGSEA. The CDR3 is CSVGRGTEQKLFF. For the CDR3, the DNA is TGCAGCGTTGGGAGAGGGACAGAGCAAAAACTGTTTTTT.

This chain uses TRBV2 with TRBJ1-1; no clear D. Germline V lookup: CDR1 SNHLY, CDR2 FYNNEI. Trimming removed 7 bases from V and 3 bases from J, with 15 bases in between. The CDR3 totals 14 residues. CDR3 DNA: TGTGCCAGCACTCGTCAGTCCGGGGACACTGAAGCTTTCTTT. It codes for CASTRQSGDTEAFF. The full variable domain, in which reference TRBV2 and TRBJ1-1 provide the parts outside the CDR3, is EPEVTQTPSHQVTQMGQEVILRCVPISNHLYFYWYRQILGQKVEFLVSFYNNEISEKSEIFDDQFSVERPDGSNFTLKIRSTKLEDSAMYFCASTRQSGDTEAFFGQGTRLTVV.

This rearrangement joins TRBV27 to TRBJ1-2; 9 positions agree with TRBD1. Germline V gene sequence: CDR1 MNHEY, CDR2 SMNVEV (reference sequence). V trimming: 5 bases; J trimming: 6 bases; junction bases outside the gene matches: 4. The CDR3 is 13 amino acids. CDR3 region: CASSTRTGDGYTF. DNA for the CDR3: TGTGCCAGCAGTACCAGGACAGGGGATGGCTACACCTTC.

DNA for the CDR3: TGCAGTGCTAAGAGGAACACTGAAGCTTTCTTT. This codes for CSAKRNTEAFF. The J gene is TRBJ1-1, the V gene TRBV20-1; D gene ambiguous. The CDR3 extends over 11 amino acids. Trimming stripped 4 bases from V and 1 base from J, with 4 bases between. Germline loops: CDR1 DFQATT, CDR2 SNEGSKA (reference sequence).

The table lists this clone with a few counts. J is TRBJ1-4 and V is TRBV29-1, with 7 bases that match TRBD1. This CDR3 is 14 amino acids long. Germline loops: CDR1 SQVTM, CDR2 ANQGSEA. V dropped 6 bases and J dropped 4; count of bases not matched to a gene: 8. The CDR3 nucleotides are TGCAGCGTAGGGACAGCCGCTCTTAATGAAAAACTGTTTTTT. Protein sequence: CSVGTAALNEKLFF.

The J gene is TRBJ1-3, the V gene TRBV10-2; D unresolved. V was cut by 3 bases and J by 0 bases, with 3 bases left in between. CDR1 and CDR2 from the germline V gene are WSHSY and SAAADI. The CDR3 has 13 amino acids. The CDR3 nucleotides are TGCGCCAGCAGTGATTACTCTGGAAACACCATATATTTT. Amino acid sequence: CASSDYSGNTIYF.

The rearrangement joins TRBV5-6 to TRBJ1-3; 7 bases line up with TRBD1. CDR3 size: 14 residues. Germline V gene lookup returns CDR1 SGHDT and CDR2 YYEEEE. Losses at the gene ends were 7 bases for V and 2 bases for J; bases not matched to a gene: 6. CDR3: CASELTGTGNTIYF. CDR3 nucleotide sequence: TGTGCCAGCGAACTGACAGGGACTGGAAACACCATATATTTT.

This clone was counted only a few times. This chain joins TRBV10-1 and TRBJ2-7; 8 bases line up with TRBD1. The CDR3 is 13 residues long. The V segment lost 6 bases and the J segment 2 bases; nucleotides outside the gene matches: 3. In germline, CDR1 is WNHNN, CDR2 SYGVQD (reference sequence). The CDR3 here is CASSYRGTYEQYF. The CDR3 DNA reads TGCGCCAGCAGCTACAGGGGGACCTACGAGCAGTACTTC.

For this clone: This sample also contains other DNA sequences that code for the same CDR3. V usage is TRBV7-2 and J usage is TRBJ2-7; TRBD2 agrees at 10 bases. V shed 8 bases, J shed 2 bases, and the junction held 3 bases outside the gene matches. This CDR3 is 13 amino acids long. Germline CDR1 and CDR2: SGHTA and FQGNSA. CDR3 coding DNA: TGTGCCAGCCGGACTAGCGGCACCTACGAGCAGTACTTC. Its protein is CASRTSGTYEQYF.

CDR3: CASSPRQTPYYGYTF. Written as DNA, the CDR3 is TGTGCCAGTAGTCCCCGACAGACCCCCTACTATGGCTACACCTTC. The rearrangement joins TRBV19 to TRBJ1-2; the D gene is possibly TRBD1 (5 bases). Germline V gives CDR1 LNHDA, CDR2 SQIVND (reference sequence). The CDR3 sequence is 15 residues long. Trimming shortened V by 5 bases and J by 3 bases, and 16 bases separated the two germline ends.

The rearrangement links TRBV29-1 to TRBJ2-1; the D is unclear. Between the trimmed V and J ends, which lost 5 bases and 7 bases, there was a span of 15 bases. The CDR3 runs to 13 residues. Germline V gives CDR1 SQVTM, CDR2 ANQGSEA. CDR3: CSVSSRIGNEQFF. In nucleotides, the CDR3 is TGCAGCGTTTCTAGTAGAATCGGGAATGAGCAGTTCTTC.

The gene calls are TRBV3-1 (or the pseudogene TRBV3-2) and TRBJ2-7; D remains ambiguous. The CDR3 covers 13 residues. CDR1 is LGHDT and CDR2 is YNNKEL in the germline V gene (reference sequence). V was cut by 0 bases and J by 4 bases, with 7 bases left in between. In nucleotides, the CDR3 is TGTGCCAGCAGCCAAGAACCAGTATACGAGCAGTACTTC. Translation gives CASSQEPVYEQYF.

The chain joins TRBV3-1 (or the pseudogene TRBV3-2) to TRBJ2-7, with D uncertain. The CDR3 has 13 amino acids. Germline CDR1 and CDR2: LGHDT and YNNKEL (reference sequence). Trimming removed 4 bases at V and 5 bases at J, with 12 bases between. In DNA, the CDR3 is TGTGCCAGCAGCCCCGACAAACGGAACGAGCAGTACTTC. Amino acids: CASSPDKRNEQYF.

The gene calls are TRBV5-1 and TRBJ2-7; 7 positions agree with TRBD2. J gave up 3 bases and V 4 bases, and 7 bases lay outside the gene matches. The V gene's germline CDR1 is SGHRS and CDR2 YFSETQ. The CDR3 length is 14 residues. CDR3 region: CASSPGLVGYEQYF. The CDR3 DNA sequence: TGCGCCAGCAGCCCAGGACTAGTAGGCTACGAGCAGTACTTC.

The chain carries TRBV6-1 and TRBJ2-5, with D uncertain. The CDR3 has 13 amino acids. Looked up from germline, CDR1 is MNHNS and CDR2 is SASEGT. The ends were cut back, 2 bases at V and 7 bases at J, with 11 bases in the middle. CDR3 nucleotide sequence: TGTGCCAGCAGTGAACAAGAGTTGTGGACCCAGTACTTC. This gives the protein CASSEQELWTQYF.

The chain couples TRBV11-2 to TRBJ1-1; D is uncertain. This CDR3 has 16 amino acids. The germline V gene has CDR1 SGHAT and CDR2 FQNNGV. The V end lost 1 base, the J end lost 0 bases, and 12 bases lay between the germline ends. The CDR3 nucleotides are TGTGCCAGCAGCTTAGTGGTGAGCAAAGTGAACACTGAAGCTTTCTTT. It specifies CASSLVVSKVNTEAFF. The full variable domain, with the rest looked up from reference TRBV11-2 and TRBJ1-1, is EAGVAQSPRYKIIEKRQSVAFWCNPISGHATLYWYQQILGQGPKLLIQFQNNGVVDDSQLPKDRFSAERLKGVDSTLKIQPAKLEDSAVYLCASSLVVSKVNTEAFFGQGTRLTVV.

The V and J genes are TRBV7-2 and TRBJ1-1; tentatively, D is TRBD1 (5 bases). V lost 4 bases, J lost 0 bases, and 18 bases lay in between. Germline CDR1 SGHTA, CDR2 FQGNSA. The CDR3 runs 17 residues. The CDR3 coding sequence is TGTGCCAGCAGCTACCCCCAGGGAAGGGCCCTGAACACTGAAGCTTTCTTT. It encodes CASSYPQGRALNTEAFF.

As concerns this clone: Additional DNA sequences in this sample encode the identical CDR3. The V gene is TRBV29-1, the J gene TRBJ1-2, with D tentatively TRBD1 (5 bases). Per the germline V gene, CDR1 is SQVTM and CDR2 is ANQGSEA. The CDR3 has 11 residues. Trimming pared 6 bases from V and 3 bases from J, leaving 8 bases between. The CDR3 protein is CSVDRDYGYTF. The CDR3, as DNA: TGCAGCGTCGACAGAGACTATGGCTACACCTTC.

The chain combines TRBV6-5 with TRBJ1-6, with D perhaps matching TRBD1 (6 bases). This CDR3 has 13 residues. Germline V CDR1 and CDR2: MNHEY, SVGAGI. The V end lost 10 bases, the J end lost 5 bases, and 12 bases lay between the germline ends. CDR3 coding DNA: TGTGCCATCCGGGACAAGCATAATTCACCCCTCCACTTT. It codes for CAIRDKHNSPLHF.

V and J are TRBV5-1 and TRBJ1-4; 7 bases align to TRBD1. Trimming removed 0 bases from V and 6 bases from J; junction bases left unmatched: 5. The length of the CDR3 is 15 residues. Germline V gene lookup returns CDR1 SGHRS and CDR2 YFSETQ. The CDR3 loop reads CASSLAGQPDEKLFF. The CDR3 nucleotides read TGCGCCAGCAGCTTGGCGGGACAGCCGGATGAAAAACTGTTTTTT.

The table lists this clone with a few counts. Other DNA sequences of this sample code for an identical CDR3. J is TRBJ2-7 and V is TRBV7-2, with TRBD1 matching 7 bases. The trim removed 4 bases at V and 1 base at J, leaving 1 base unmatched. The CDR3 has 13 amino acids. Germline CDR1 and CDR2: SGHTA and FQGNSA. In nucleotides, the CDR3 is TGTGCCAGCAGCTCGACAGGGTCCTACGAGCAGTACTTC. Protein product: CASSSTGSYEQYF.

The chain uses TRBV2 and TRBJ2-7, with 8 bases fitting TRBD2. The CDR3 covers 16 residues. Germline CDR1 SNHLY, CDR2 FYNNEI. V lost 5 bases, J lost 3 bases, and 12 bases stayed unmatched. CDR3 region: CASSPRGGVFGYEQYF. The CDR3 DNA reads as TGTGCCAGCAGTCCTCGGGGGGGGGTTTTTGGCTACGAGCAGTACTTC.

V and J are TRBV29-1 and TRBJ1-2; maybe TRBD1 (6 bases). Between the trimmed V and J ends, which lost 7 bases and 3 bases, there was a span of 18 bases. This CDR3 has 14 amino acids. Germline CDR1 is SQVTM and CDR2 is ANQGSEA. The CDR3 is CSAPLQGQDYGYTF. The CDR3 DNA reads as TGCAGCGCGCCCCTACAGGGCCAGGACTATGGCTACACCTTC.

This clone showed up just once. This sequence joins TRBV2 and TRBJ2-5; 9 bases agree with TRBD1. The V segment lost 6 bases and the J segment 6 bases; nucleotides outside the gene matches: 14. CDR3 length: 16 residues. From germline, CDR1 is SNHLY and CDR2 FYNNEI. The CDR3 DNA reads TGTGCCAGCAGATCCGGGACAGGGAAGAACCTGAAGACCCAGTACTTC. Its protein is CASRSGTGKNLKTQYF.

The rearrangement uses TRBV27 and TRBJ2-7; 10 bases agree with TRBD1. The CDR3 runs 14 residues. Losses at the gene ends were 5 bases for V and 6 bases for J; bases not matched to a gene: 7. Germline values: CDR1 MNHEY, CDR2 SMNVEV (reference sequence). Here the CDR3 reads CASSPGTGVREQYF. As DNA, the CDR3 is TGTGCCAGCAGTCCCGGGACAGGGGTGCGCGAGCAGTACTTC.

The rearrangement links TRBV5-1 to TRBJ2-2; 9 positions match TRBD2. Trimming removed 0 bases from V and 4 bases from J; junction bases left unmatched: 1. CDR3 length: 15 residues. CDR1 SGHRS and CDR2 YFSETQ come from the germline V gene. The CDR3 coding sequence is TGCGCCAGCAGCTTGGTAGCGGGGGCCACCGGGGAGCTGTTTTTT. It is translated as CASSLVAGATGELFF. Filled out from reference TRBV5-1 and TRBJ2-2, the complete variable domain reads KAGVTQTPRYLIKTRGQQVTLSCSPISGHRSVSWYQQTPGQGLQFLFEYFSETQRNKGNFPGRFSGRQFSNSRSEMNVSTLELGDSALYLCASSLVAGATGELFFGEGSRLTVL.

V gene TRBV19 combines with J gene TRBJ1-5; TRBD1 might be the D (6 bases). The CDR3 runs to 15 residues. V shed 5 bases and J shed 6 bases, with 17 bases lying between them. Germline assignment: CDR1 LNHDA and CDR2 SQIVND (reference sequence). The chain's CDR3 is CASSDLTGRGQPQHF. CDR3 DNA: TGTGCCAGTAGTGACCTTACAGGGAGAGGTCAGCCCCAGCATTTT.